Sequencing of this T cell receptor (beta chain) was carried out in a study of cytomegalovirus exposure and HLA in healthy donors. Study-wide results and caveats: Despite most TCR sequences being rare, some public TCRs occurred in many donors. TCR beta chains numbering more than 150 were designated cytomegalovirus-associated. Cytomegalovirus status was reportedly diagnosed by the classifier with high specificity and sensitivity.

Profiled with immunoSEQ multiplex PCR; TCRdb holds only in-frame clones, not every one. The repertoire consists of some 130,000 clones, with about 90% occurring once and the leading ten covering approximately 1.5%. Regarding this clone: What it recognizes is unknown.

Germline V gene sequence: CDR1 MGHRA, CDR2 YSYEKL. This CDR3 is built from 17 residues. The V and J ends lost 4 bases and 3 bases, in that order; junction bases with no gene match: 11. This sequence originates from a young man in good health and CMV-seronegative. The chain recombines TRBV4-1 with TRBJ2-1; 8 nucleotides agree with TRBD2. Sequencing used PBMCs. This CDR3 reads CASSLTPGAGGYNEQFF. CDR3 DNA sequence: TGCGCCAGCAGCCTAACCCCTGGGGCGGGAGGCTACAATGAGCAGTTCTTC.